Listed below are T cell receptor beta chains from one sample, sequenced in a study of shared clonotypes between healthy human individuals. The assay was immunoSEQ multiplex PCR, and TCRdb's table has in-frame clones only and misses some. The data show about 2 million clones, about 95% seen once. The sequenced sample consisted of naive CD8+ T cells sorted from blood. These receptors were obtained from a man aged 18 to 30 in good health. The CDR3 runs from the conserved cysteine through the conserved F or W. D genes are given only for firm matches. Size tells how often a clone was seen (once, few, many) or the class of an expanded clone, and some rows leave it out.

size: -; D: TRBD2; V: TRBV11-2; J: TRBJ2-7; CDR3: CASSFTGTSGYEQYF; DNA: TGTGCCAGCAGTTTTACCGGGACTAGCGGTTACGAGCAGTACTTC
size: -; D: -; V: TRBV29-1; J: TRBJ1-2; CDR3: CSVVSPGTNYGYTF; DNA: TGCAGCGTAGTTTCTCCAGGAACTAACTATGGCTACACCTTC
size: -; D: TRBD2; V: TRBV10-3; J: TRBJ2-1; CDR3: CAISVRGVYNEQFF; DNA: TGTGCCATCAGTGTGCGGGGGGTGTACAATGAGCAGTTCTTC
size: -; D: TRBD2; V: TRBV7-6; J: TRBJ2-7; CDR3: CASSSAGAPYEQYF; DNA: TGTGCCAGCAGCTCAGCGGGAGCCCCCTACGAGCAGTACTTC
size: once; D: -; V: TRBV10-2; J: TRBJ2-7; CDR3: CASSEGDEQYF; DNA: TGCGCCAGCAGTGAGGGAGACGAGCAGTACTTC
size: -; D: TRBD2; V: TRBV7-2; J: TRBJ2-7; CDR3: CASSLVGTSGSTKYF; DNA: TGTGCCAGCAGCTTAGTTGGGACTAGCGGGAGTACGAAGTACTTC
size: -; D: -; V: TRBV10-2; J: TRBJ2-7; CDR3: CASSEGEGLAYYEQYF; DNA: TGCGCCAGCAGTGAGGGTGAGGGGCTAGCTTACTACGAGCAGTACTTC
size: -; D: TRBD1; V: TRBV11-2; J: TRBJ2-7; CDR3: CASSFNRGAYEQYF; DNA: TGTGCCAGCAGCTTTAACAGGGGAGCCTACGAGCAGTACTTC
size: -; D: -; V: TRBV19; J: TRBJ2-7; CDR3: CASSMVGTGEQYF; DNA: TGTGCCAGTAGTATGGTTGGGACGGGGGAGCAGTACTTC
size: -; D: -; V: TRBV6-5; J: TRBJ1-3; CDR3: CASSYGPLSGNTIYF; DNA: TGTGCCAGCAGTTACGGCCCCCTCTCTGGAAACACCATATATTTT
size: -; D: -; V: TRBV6-5; J: TRBJ2-7; CDR3: CASSYSTPDYEQYF; DNA: TGTGCCAGCAGTTACTCGACCCCGGATTACGAGCAGTACTTC
size: -; D: TRBD2; V: TRBV4-3; J: TRBJ2-3; CDR3: CASSQDFGGRIDTQYF; DNA: TGCGCCAGCAGCCAAGATTTTGGCGGGAGAATAGATACGCAGTATTTT
size: -; D: -; V: TRBV4-1; J: TRBJ2-7; CDR3: CASSQVDSGGFKNYEQYF; DNA: TGCGCCAGCAGCCAAGTTGACAGCGGTGGGTTCAAAAACTACGAGCAGTACTTC
size: -; D: -; V: TRBV4-1; J: TRBJ2-1; CDR3: CASSQDPTYNEQFF; DNA: TGCGCCAGCAGCCAAGATCCCACCTACAATGAGCAGTTCTTC
size: -; D: -; V: TRBV4-3; J: TRBJ1-3; CDR3: CASSQDSEGNGNTIYF; DNA: TGCGCCAGCAGCCAAGATAGCGAGGGGAACGGAAACACCATATATTTT
size: once; D: -; V: TRBV11-2; J: TRBJ1-6; CDR3: CASSTSFYNSPLHF; DNA: TGTGCCAGTTCGACGAGTTTTTATAATTCACCCCTCCACTTT
size: -; D: -; V: TRBV28; J: TRBJ2-7; CDR3: CASGGHSYEQYF; DNA: TGTGCCAGCGGGGGCCACTCCTACGAGCAGTACTTC
size: -; D: -; V: TRBV2; J: TRBJ2-5; CDR3: CASSEIQWETQYF; DNA: TGTGCCAGCAGTGAAATACAGTGGGAGACCCAGTACTTC
size: -; D: -; V: TRBV4-1; J: TRBJ1-3; CDR3: CASSQDSDRFTSGNTIYF; DNA: TGCGCCAGCAGCCAAGATAGTGACAGGTTCACCTCTGGAAACACCATATATTTT
size: -; D: -; V: TRBV27; J: TRBJ2-7; CDR3: CASSSLNGLSYEQYF; DNA: TGTGCCAGCAGTTCCCTTAACGGGTTATCCTACGAGCAGTACTTC
size: -; D: -; V: TRBV5-4; J: TRBJ2-7; CDR3: CASSLGQNYEQYF; DNA: TGTGCCAGCAGCTTGGGACAGAACTACGAGCAGTACTTC
size: -; D: -; V: TRBV11-1; J: TRBJ1-5; CDR3: CASSLSTNQPQHF; DNA: TGTGCCAGCAGCTTATCTACCAATCAGCCCCAGCATTTT
size: -; D: TRBD2; V: TRBV6-1; J: TRBJ2-7; CDR3: CASSPGLAGTYEQYF; DNA: TGTGCCAGCAGCCCGGGACTAGCGGGAACCTACGAGCAGTACTTC
size: -; D: -; V: TRBV13; J: TRBJ2-7; CDR3: CASSFSESYEQYF; DNA: TGTGCCAGCAGCTTTTCAGAGTCCTACGAGCAGTACTTC
size: -; D: TRBD2; V: TRBV28; J: TRBJ2-7; CDR3: CASSWSGGPSYEQYF; DNA: TGTGCCAGCAGTTGGAGCGGGGGGCCATCCTACGAGCAGTACTTC
size: -; D: -; V: TRBV7-2; J: TRBJ1-3; CDR3: CASSLGVSGNTIYF; DNA: TGTGCCAGCAGCTTGGGGGTCTCTGGAAACACCATATATTTT
size: -; D: TRBD1; V: TRBV4-1; J: TRBJ1-6; CDR3: CASSQDQGDSYNSPLHF; DNA: TGCGCCAGCAGCCAAGACCAGGGGGACTCCTATAATTCACCCCTCCACTTT
size: -; D: TRBD1; V: TRBV5-1; J: TRBJ2-2; CDR3: CASSWTGANTGELFF; DNA: TGCGCCAGCAGCTGGACAGGGGCGAACACCGGGGAGCTGTTTTTT
size: -; D: -; V: TRBV4-1; J: TRBJ1-2; CDR3: CASSQASGAGYTF; DNA: TGCGCCAGCAGCCAAGCATCAGGGGCGGGCTACACCTTC
size: -; D: -; V: TRBV5-4; J: TRBJ2-7; CDR3: CASSSGVGEAYEQYF; DNA: TGTGCCAGCAGCTCTGGGGTAGGGGAGGCCTACGAGCAGTACTTC
size: -; D: -; V: TRBV28; J: TRBJ1-4; CDR3: CASSLGVGEKLFF; DNA: TGTGCCAGCAGTTTAGGGGTAGGGGAAAAACTGTTTTTT
size: -; D: TRBD1; V: TRBV7-9; J: TRBJ2-7; CDR3: CASSPSFGTGVSYEQYF; DNA: TGTGCCAGCAGCCCGTCTTTCGGGACAGGTGTCTCCTACGAGCAGTACTTC
size: -; D: -; V: TRBV29-1; J: TRBJ2-2; CDR3: CSAWGDSTTGELFF; DNA: TGCAGCGCCTGGGGGGATTCGACCACCGGGGAGCTGTTTTTT
size: -; D: -; V: TRBV6-5; J: TRBJ1-1; CDR3: CASSYSNRVGEAFF; DNA: TGTGCCAGCAGTTACTCGAACAGGGTGGGTGAAGCTTTCTTT
size: once; D: -; V: TRBV18; J: TRBJ2-7; CDR3: CASSPERDPTYEQYF; DNA: TGTGCCAGCTCACCTGAGCGCGACCCTACCTACGAGCAGTACTTC
size: -; D: TRBD1; V: TRBV9; J: TRBJ2-5; CDR3: CASSVEGTGGGETQYF; DNA: TGTGCCAGCAGCGTAGAGGGGACAGGGGGCGGGGAGACCCAGTACTTC
size: -; D: -; V: TRBV5-6; J: TRBJ1-1; CDR3: CASSSSGIGNTEAFF; DNA: TGTGCCAGCAGCTCCTCAGGGATCGGGAACACTGAAGCTTTCTTT
size: -; D: -; V: TRBV15; J: TRBJ2-1; CDR3: CATSRDGGSYNEQFF; DNA: TGTGCCACCAGCAGAGATGGGGGGTCCTACAATGAGCAGTTCTTC
size: -; D: TRBD2; V: TRBV27; J: TRBJ2-1; CDR3: CASTSGTSGRDEQFF; DNA: TGTGCCAGCACCTCCGGGACTAGCGGGAGGGATGAGCAGTTCTTC
size: -; D: -; V: TRBV10-1; J: TRBJ1-1; CDR3: CASSDKEGADTEAFF; DNA: TGCGCCAGCAGTGATAAAGAGGGAGCGGACACTGAAGCTTTCTTT
size: -; D: -; V: TRBV27; J: TRBJ2-7; CDR3: CASRLGHEQYF; DNA: TGTGCCAGCAGGCTTGGGCACGAGCAGTACTTC
size: -; D: -; V: TRBV6-1; J: TRBJ2-7; CDR3: CASSEALGVVSSSYEQYF; DNA: TGTGCCAGCAGTGAAGCCTTAGGCGTGGTCTCAAGCTCCTACGAGCAGTACTTC
size: -; D: -; V: TRBV6-5; J: TRBJ1-1; CDR3: CASRVGNTEAFF; DNA: TGTGCCAGCAGAGTCGGGAACACTGAAGCTTTCTTT
size: -; D: -; V: TRBV5-6; J: TRBJ2-7; CDR3: CASSLGALYEQYF; DNA: TGTGCCAGCAGCTTGGGCGCTCTCTACGAGCAGTACTTC
size: -; D: -; V: TRBV6-5; J: TRBJ2-7; CDR3: CASSYSASTYEQYF; DNA: TGTGCCAGCAGTTACTCGGCGAGCACCTACGAGCAGTACTTC
size: -; D: -; V: TRBV29-1; J: TRBJ2-1; CDR3: CSVDGLATSYNEQFF; DNA: TGCAGCGTTGACGGTCTAGCGACCTCCTACAATGAGCAGTTCTTC
size: few; D: -; V: TRBV5-6; J: TRBJ2-7; CDR3: CASSLAGWQQEQYF; DNA: TGTGCCAGCAGCTTGGCGGGCTGGCAGCAGGAGCAGTACTTC
size: -; D: -; V: TRBV7-2; J: TRBJ2-7; CDR3: CASSLLESYEQYF; DNA: TGTGCCAGCAGCTTATTGGAATCCTACGAGCAGTACTTC
size: -; D: TRBD2; V: TRBV2; J: TRBJ2-1; CDR3: CASSETSGTDEQFF; DNA: TGTGCCAGCAGTGAAACTAGCGGGACCGATGAGCAGTTCTTC
size: -; D: -; V: TRBV7-9; J: TRBJ1-3; CDR3: CASDVSGDGNTIYF; DNA: TGTGCCAGCGACGTCTCGGGTGACGGAAACACCATATATTTT
size: -; D: TRBD2; V: TRBV11-2; J: TRBJ2-7; CDR3: CASSGSGISYEQYF; DNA: TGTGCCAGCAGCGGTAGCGGGATCTCCTACGAGCAGTACTTC
size: -; D: -; V: TRBV5-6; J: TRBJ2-3; CDR3: CASSPDGGPSQYF; DNA: TGTGCCAGCAGCCCGGACGGCGGTCCTTCGCAGTATTTT